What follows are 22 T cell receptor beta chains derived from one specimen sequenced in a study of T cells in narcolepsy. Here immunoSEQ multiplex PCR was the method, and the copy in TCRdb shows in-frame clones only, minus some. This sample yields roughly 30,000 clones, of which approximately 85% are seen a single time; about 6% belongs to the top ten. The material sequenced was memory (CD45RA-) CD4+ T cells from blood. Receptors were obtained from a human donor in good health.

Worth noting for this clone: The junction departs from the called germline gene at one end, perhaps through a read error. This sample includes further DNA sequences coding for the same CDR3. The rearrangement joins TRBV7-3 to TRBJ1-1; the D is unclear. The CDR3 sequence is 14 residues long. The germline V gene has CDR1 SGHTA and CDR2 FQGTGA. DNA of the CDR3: TGTGCCAGCAGCTCCGGCACTCTGAGCACTGAAGCCTTCTTT. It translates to CASSSGTLSTEAFF.

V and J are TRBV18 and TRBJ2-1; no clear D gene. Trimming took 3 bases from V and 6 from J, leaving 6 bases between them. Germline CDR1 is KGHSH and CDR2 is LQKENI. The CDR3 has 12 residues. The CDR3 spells CASSPPTNEQFF. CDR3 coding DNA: TGTGCCAGCTCACCCCCTACCAATGAGCAGTTCTTC.

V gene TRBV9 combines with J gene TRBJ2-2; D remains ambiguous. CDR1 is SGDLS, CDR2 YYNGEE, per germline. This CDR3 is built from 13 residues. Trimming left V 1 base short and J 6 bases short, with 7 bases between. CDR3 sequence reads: CASSVRWSGELFF. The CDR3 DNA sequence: TGTGCCAGCAGCGTAAGGTGGTCCGGGGAGCTGTTTTTT.

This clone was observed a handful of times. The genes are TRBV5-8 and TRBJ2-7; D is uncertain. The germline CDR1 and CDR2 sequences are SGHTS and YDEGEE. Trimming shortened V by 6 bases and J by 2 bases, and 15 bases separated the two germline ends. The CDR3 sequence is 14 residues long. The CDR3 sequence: CASKYTQGTYEQYF. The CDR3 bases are TGTGCCAGCAAATACACGCAAGGGACCTACGAGCAGTACTTC.

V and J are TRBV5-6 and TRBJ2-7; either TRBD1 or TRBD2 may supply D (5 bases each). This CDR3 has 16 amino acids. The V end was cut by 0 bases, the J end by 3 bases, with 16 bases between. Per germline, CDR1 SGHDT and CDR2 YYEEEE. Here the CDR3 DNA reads TGTGCCAGCAGCTTGGAAGGGACGCATAGTTACTACGAGCAGTACTTC. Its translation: CASSLEGTHSYYEQYF.

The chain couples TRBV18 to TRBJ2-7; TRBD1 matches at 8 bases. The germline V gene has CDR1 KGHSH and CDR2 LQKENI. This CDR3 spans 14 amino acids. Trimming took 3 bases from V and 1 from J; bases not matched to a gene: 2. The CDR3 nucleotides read TGTGCCAGCTCACCGGACAGGGCGTCCTACGAGCAGTACTTC. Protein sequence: CASSPDRASYEQYF.

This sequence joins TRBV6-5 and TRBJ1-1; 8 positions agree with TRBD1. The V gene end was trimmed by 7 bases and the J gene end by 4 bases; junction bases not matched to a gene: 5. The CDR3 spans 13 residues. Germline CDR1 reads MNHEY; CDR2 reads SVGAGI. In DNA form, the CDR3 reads TGTGCCAGCACCAGGGGGCTGATCACTGAAGCTTTCTTT. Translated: CASTRGLITEAFF.

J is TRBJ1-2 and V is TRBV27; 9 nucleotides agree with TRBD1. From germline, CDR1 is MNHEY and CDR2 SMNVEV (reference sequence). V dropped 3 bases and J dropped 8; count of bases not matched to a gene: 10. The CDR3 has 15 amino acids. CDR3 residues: CASSFRGGQGRGYTF. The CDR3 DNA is TGTGCCAGCAGTTTCAGGGGGGGACAGGGCCGCGGCTACACCTTC.

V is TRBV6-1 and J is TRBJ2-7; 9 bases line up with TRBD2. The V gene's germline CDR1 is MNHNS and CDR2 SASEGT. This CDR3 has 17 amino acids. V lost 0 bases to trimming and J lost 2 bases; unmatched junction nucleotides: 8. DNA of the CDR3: TGTGCCAGCAGTGAAGCCTCAGCGCGGGAGGGCCCCTACGAGCAGTACTTC. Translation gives CASSEASAREGPYEQYF.

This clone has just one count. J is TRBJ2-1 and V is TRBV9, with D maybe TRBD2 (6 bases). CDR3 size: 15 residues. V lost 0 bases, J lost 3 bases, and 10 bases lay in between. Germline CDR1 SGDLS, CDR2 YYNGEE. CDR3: CASSVDSGVYNEQFF. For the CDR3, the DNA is TGTGCCAGCAGCGTAGATAGCGGAGTCTACAATGAGCAGTTCTTC.

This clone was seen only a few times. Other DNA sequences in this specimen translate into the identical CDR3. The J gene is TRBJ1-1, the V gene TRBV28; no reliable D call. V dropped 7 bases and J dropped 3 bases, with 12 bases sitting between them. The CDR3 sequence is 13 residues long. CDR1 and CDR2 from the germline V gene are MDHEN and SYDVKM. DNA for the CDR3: TGTGCCAGCAAGGCCCTTCGTGACACTGAAGCTTTCTTT. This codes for CASKALRDTEAFF.

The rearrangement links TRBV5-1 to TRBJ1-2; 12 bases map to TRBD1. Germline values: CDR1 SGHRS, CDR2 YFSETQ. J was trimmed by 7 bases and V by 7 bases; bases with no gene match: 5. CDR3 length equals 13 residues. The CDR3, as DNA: TGCGCCAGCGGGACAGGGGGCGTCAGTGGCTACACCTTC. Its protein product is CASGTGGVSGYTF. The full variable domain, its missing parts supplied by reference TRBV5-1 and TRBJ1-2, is KAGVTQTPRYLIKTRGQQVTLSCSPISGHRSVSWYQQTPGQGLQFLFEYFSETQRNKGNFPGRFSGRQFSNSRSEMNVSTLELGDSALYLCASGTGGVSGYTFGSGTRLTVV.

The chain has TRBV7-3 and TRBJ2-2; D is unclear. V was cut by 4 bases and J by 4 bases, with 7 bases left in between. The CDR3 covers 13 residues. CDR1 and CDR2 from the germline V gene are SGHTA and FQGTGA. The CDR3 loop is CASSSTGTGELFF. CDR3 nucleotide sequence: TGTGCCAGCAGCTCGACTGGCACCGGGGAGCTGTTTTTT.

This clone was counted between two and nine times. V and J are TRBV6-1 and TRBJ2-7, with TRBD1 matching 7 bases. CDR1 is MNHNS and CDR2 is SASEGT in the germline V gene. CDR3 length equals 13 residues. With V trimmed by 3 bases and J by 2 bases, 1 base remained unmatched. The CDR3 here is CASSERGPYEQYF. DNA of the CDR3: TGTGCCAGCAGTGAGAGGGGGCCCTACGAGCAGTACTTC.

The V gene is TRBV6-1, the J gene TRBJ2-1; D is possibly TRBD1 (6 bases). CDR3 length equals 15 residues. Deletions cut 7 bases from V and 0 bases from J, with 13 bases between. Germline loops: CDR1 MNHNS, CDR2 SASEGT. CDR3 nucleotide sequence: TGTGCCAGCATAATCAGGGGACGCTCCTACAATGAGCAGTTCTTC. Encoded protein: CASIIRGRSYNEQFF.

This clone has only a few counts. CDR3 DNA: TGTGCCAGCAGCTTACTATCACAGGGGGACGGCTACACCTTC. Translation gives CASSLLSQGDGYTF. The V and J genes are TRBV28 and TRBJ1-2; TRBD1 matches at 8 bases. The CDR3 has 14 amino acids. The junction had 11 bases not matched to a gene; V was cut back by 6 bases and J by 8 bases. Germline CDR1 reads MDHEN; CDR2 reads SYDVKM.

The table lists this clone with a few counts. CDR3 nucleotides: TGTGCCAGCAGTATTTTCTACGAGCAGTACTTC. The encoded protein is CASSIFYEQYF. The genes are TRBV2 and TRBJ2-7; D gene unclear. This CDR3 has 11 residues. Looked up from germline, CDR1 is SNHLY and CDR2 is FYNNEI. V gave up 5 bases and J gave up 3 bases, with 5 bases separating them.

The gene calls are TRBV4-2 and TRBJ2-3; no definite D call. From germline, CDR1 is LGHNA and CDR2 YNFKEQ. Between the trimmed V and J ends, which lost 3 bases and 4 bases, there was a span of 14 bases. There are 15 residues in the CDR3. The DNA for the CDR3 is TGTGCCAGCAGCCACAGTGGGCAGGTGGCAGATACGCAGTATTTT. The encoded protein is CASSHSGQVADTQYF.

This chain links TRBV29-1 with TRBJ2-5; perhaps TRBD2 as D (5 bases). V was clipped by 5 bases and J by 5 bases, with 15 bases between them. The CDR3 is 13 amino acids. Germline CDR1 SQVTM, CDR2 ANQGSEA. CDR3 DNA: TGCAGCGTTTCCTATGGGAGCCCGGAGACCCAGTACTTC. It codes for CSVSYGSPETQYF.

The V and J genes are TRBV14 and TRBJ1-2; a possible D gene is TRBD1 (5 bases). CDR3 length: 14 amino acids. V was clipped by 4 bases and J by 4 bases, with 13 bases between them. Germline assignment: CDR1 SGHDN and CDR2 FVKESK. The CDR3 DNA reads TGTGCCAGCAGCCGACGGGGGAGGGGCTATGGCTACACCTTC. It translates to CASSRRGRGYGYTF.

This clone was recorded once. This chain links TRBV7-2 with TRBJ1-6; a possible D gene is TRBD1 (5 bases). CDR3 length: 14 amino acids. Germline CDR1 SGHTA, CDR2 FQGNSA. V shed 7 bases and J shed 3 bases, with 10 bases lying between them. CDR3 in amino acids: CASTEQDYNSPLHF. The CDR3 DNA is TGTGCCAGCACCGAACAGGACTATAATTCACCCCTCCACTTT.

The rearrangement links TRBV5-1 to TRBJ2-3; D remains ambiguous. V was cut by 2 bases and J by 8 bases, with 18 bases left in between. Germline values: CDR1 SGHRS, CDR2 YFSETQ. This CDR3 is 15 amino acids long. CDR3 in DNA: TGCGCCAGCAGCTTAAGAGGTCAAGGTGACGGTACGCAGTATTTT. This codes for CASSLRGQGDGTQYF.